The rows below give T cell receptor beta chains drawn from one sample of a study of T cells expressing NK-cell markers. TCRdb reanalyzed the 5' RACE reads and collapses them to one entry per CDR3 protein, without DNA. The data include about 160,000 distinct CDR3 sequences; the top ten clones carry around a sixth. The source material was blood T cells: a sorted CD56 or NKG2C T cell subset, CD4+ or CD8+ T cells, or bulk PBMC T cells (not recorded which). These receptor sequences come from a woman between 18 and 70 years old in good health. The CDR3 runs from the conserved cysteine through the conserved F or W.

CDR3,V,J
CASSLYMTTTYTEAFF,TRBV5-1,TRBJ1-1
CATSKTSGRGTDTQYF,TRBV24-1,TRBJ2-3
CSASGLAGIGDTQYF,TRBV20-1,TRBJ2-3
CSARYLGALTDTQYF,TRBV20-1,TRBJ2-3
CASSPNGLAAYEQYF,TRBV18,TRBJ2-7
CASSYSIRDEAFF,TRBV6-6,TRBJ1-1
CASSESGGYGYTF,TRBV5-1,TRBJ1-2
CASSPPTSGYGYTF,TRBV18,TRBJ1-2
CASSPTSSQETQYF,TRBV18,TRBJ2-5
CAWSVDRVETQYF,TRBV30,TRBJ2-5
CASKGQGAFLETQYF,TRBV27,TRBJ2-5
CASSLAGGGGSPLHF,TRBV7-2,TRBJ1-6
CAIMNRGRENTGELFF,TRBV10-3,TRBJ2-2
CASNAGVNSPLHF,TRBV6-1,TRBJ1-6
CASSLQASGDQETQYF,TRBV4-2,TRBJ2-5